These 25 T cell receptor beta chains originate from one sample sequenced in a study of OX40 agonist ivuxolimab in advanced cancers. Profiling relied on immunoSEQ multiplex PCR, and the TCRdb table lists in-frame clones only, not all of them. Of fewer than 75,000 clones listed, roughly nine tenths were seen once; the top ten hold about 0.76%. This specimen consisted of CD4+ or CD8+ T cells sorted from blood, obtained in a trial of the OX40 agonist ivuxolimab. Receptor source: an adult with an advanced solid tumor such as melanoma, head and neck, liver or kidney cancer.

This clone was seen a handful of times. V usage is TRBV7-9 and J usage is TRBJ2-7, with TRBD1 matching over 8 bases. The CDR3 runs 14 residues. J was trimmed by 3 bases and V by 5 bases; bases with no gene match: 6. CDR1 and CDR2 from the germline V gene are SEHNR and FQNEAQ (reference sequence). CDR3 DNA sequence: TGTGCCAGCAGCCACGACAGGGGTTTCTACGAGCAGTACTTC. Translating gives CASSHDRGFYEQYF.

The chain is built from TRBV4-3 and TRBJ1-3; 7 bases map to TRBD1. The J segment lost 2 bases and the V segment lost 1 base, leaving 5 bases of the junction unmatched. This CDR3 contains 16 residues. Germline V lookup: CDR1 LGHNA, CDR2 YSLEER. CDR3 region: CASSQVLQGTGNTIYF. The CDR3 nucleotides read TGCGCCAGCAGCCAAGTCCTACAGGGGACTGGAAACACCATATATTTT.

The genes are TRBV14 and TRBJ2-7; no reliable D call. Looked up from germline, CDR1 is SGHDN and CDR2 is FVKESK. This CDR3 is 15 amino acids long. Trimming left V 0 bases short and J 4 bases short, with 13 bases between. CDR3 region: CASSQDSPGFYEQYF. The CDR3, as DNA: TGTGCCAGCAGCCAAGATAGCCCAGGATTTTACGAGCAGTACTTC.

The rearrangement joins TRBV6-1 to TRBJ2-7, with 8 bases that match TRBD2. This CDR3 comprises 14 residues. CDR1 MNHNS and CDR2 SASEGT come from the germline V gene. V lost 7 bases, J lost 0 bases, and 5 bases stayed unmatched. The CDR3 spells CASILAGSSYEQYF. CDR3 DNA sequence: TGTGCCAGCATTTTAGCGGGGAGCTCCTACGAGCAGTACTTC.

This sequence joins TRBV7-3 and TRBJ2-3; the D gene is possibly TRBD1 (5 bases). The germline V gene encodes CDR1 SGHTA and CDR2 FQGTGA. V was cut by 5 bases and J by 4 bases, with 13 bases left in between. This CDR3 has 14 amino acids. This CDR3 is CASSPRAAADTQYF. The CDR3 DNA reads TGTGCCAGCAGCCCCAGGGCGGCGGCAGATACGCAGTATTTT.

The V and J genes are TRBV5-1 and TRBJ1-2, with 11 bases lining up with TRBD1. V dropped 7 bases and J dropped 10; count of bases not matched to a gene: 12. This CDR3 is built from 14 residues. CDR1 is SGHRS, CDR2 YFSETQ, per germline. CDR3 sequence: CASANPAGQGDYTF. CDR3 sequence (DNA): TGCGCCAGCGCCAACCCCGCGGGACAGGGGGACTACACCTTC.

The J gene is TRBJ1-2, the V gene TRBV6-5, with a tentative D call TRBD1 (6 bases). V lost 5 bases to trimming and J lost 6 bases, with 19 bases between them. The V gene's germline CDR1 is MNHEY and CDR2 SVGAGI. This CDR3 is 15 amino acids long. CDR3 in amino acids: CASSGDKYSAHGYTF. CDR3 DNA: TGTGCCAGCAGTGGGGACAAGTACTCGGCGCATGGCTACACCTTC.

The rearrangement links TRBV30 to TRBJ1-2; D is ambiguous. This CDR3 region has 13 residues. Trimming pared 2 bases from V and 0 bases from J, leaving 7 bases between. The germline V gene encodes CDR1 GTSNPN and CDR2 SVGIG (reference sequence). The CDR3 bases are TGTGCCTGGAGTATGAGTCCTAACTATGGCTACACCTTC. Translation: CAWSMSPNYGYTF.

The rearrangement uses TRBV29-1 and TRBJ1-1; D perhaps matches TRBD1 (6 bases). V was trimmed by 5 bases and J by 4 bases, leaving 20 bases between them. The CDR3 loop spans 15 amino acids. CDR1 is SQVTM and CDR2 is ANQGSEA in the germline V gene. The CDR3 region is CSVSDPAGDLTEAFF. In DNA, the CDR3 is TGCAGCGTTTCGGACCCCGCAGGGGATCTCACTGAAGCTTTCTTT.

The V call is TRBV9, the J call TRBJ1-3, with 7 bases aligning to TRBD1. The CDR3 extends over 14 amino acids. After removal of 3 bases from V and 5 bases from J, the junction contained 5 bases not matched to a gene. The germline V gene has CDR1 SGDLS and CDR2 YYNGEE. This CDR3 is CASSARQGRNTIYF. Here the CDR3 DNA reads TGTGCCAGCAGCGCGAGACAGGGACGAAACACCATATATTTT. Drawing the rest from reference TRBV9 and TRBJ1-3, the complete variable domain is DSGVTQTPKHLITATGQRVTLRCSPRSGDLSVYWYQQSLDQGLQFLIQYYNGEERAKGNILERFSAQQFPDLHSELNLSSLELGDSALYFCASSARQGRNTIYFGEGSWLTVV.

The J gene is TRBJ2-1, the V gene TRBV6-6, with 8 bases lining up with TRBD2. Germline CDR1 reads MNHNY; CDR2 reads SVGAGI (reference sequence). The CDR3 is 13 residues long. Losses at the gene ends were 9 bases for V and 10 bases for J; bases not matched to a gene: 11. The CDR3 region is CASTNGGAWEQFF. The CDR3 DNA reads TGTGCCAGTACGAACGGGGGGGCGTGGGAGCAGTTCTTC.

This clone was seen only once. The chain links TRBV14 to TRBJ1-2; D not certain. Germline CDR1 and CDR2: SGHDN and FVKESK. The CDR3 length is 12 residues. V dropped 4 bases and J dropped 2 bases, with 5 bases sitting between them. CDR3 coding DNA: TGTGCCAGCAGCCCCCAGAACTATGGCTACACCTTC. The encoded protein is CASSPQNYGYTF.

The chain combines TRBV5-1 with TRBJ2-3; no firm D call. The CDR3 consists of 13 residues. CDR1 is SGHRS and CDR2 is YFSETQ in the germline V gene. The germline V and J ends were trimmed by 0 bases and 3 bases, with 5 bases remaining between them. The CDR3 nucleotides are TGCGCCAGCAGCTTGGGTAGTACAGATACGCAGTATTTT. Translating gives CASSLGSTDTQYF.

The chain couples TRBV6-5 to TRBJ2-3; 9 nucleotides agree with TRBD1. CDR3 size: 14 residues. Germline CDR1 MNHEY, CDR2 SVGAGI. Losses at the gene ends were 6 bases for V and 5 bases for J; bases not matched to a gene: 6. CDR3 sequence (DNA): TGTGCCAGCAGCCGCGGGACAGGGCAAGATACGCAGTATTTT. Encoded protein: CASSRGTGQDTQYF.

This rearrangement joins TRBV7-3 to TRBJ1-6; the match to TRBD1 covers 7 bases. The V gene end was trimmed by 0 bases and the J gene end by 5 bases; junction bases not matched to a gene: 1. From germline, CDR1 is SGHTA and CDR2 FQGTGA. The CDR3 has 15 amino acids. In DNA form, the CDR3 reads TGTGCCAGCAGCTTAACGGGACAGAATAATTCACCCCTCCACTTT. Encoded protein: CASSLTGQNNSPLHF.

The count of this clone is one. This chain joins TRBV5-1 and TRBJ2-1, with D perhaps matching TRBD2 (6 bases). The CDR3 has 15 amino acids. CDR1 is SGHRS, CDR2 YFSETQ, per germline. V was clipped by 0 bases and J by 9 bases, with 16 bases between them. CDR3 bases: TGCGCCAGCAGCTTGGCGGTGACTAGTCGGCGTGAGCAGTTCTTC. Its protein is CASSLAVTSRREQFF.

With regard to this clone: The junction shows a germline mismatch at one end, possibly a read error. J is TRBJ2-1 and V is TRBV20-1; 7 bases agree with TRBD2. Germline CDR1 DFQATT, CDR2 SNEGSKA (reference sequence). The CDR3 has 11 amino acids. The CDR3 sequence: CSARVGDYRIF. DNA for the CDR3: TGCAGTGCTAGAGTTGGGGACTATAGGATCTTC.

This clone has only one observation. The rearrangement links TRBV5-8 to TRBJ1-1; D not certain. Trimming removed 0 bases from V and 0 bases from J, with 9 bases in between. Per the germline V gene, CDR1 is SGHTS and CDR2 is YDEGEE. The CDR3 loop spans 15 amino acids. The CDR3 region has the DNA TGTGCCAGCAGCTTGGGTCAGAGCGTGAACACTGAAGCTTTCTTT. The encoded protein is CASSLGQSVNTEAFF.

This clone showed up just once. The J gene is TRBJ1-6, the V gene TRBV6-1; tentatively, D is TRBD1 (5 bases). Trimming left V 8 bases short and J 5 bases short, with 13 bases between. This CDR3 comprises 14 residues. Looked up from germline, CDR1 is MNHNS and CDR2 is SASEGT. The CDR3 spells CASAPQGNNSPLHF. The CDR3 bases are TGTGCCAGCGCGCCGCAGGGCAATAATTCACCCCTCCACTTT.

This clone has a handful of counts. CDR3 in DNA: TGTGCCAGCAGCTTATCGGGACAGACCAACACTGAAGCTTTCTTT. This translates into CASSLSGQTNTEAFF. V is TRBV7-2 and J is TRBJ1-1, with TRBD1 matching 7 bases. The CDR3 is 15 residues long. The V segment lost 2 bases and the J segment 2 bases; nucleotides outside the gene matches: 5. Germline assignment: CDR1 SGHTA and CDR2 FQGNSA.

The V call is TRBV5-1, the J call TRBJ2-5, with TRBD2 matching 8 bases. The CDR3 is 17 amino acids. Losses at the gene ends were 4 bases for V and 5 bases for J; bases not matched to a gene: 16. In germline, CDR1 is SGHRS, CDR2 YFSETQ. CDR3 nucleotide sequence: TGCGCCAGCAGCCTGAACTTCGCGGGGGGCCGGGGGGAGACCCAGTACTTC. Protein product: CASSLNFAGGRGETQYF.

The genes are TRBV4-3 and TRBJ1-5; D not resolved. The V gene lost 0 bases and the J gene lost 6 bases, with 9 bases spanning the gap. This CDR3 is 14 amino acids long. Germline V gene lookup returns CDR1 LGHNA and CDR2 YSLEER. As DNA, the CDR3 is TGCGCCAGCAGCCAAGATCGAGGAAGTCAGCCCCAGCATTTT. Translated: CASSQDRGSQPQHF.

J is TRBJ2-5 and V is TRBV7-2, with 7 bases fitting TRBD2. The CDR3 length is 17 residues. In germline, CDR1 is SGHTA, CDR2 FQGNSA. Trimming at V came to 1 base and at J to 5 bases, leaving 13 bases not matched to a gene. CDR3 DNA sequence: TGTGCCAGCAGCTTAGTATGGGCCATGGGAGGGAGGGAGACCCAGTACTTC. Protein: CASSLVWAMGGRETQYF. Looking up the rest from reference TRBV7-2 and TRBJ2-5 gives the full variable domain: GAGVSQSPSNKVTEKGKDVELRCDPISGHTALYWYRQSLGQGLEFLIYFQGNSAPDKSGLPSDRFSAERTGGSVSTLTIQRTQQEDSAVYLCASSLVWAMGGRETQYFGPGTRLLVL.

This rearrangement joins TRBV10-3 to TRBJ1-2, with 8 bases matching TRBD1. The germline gives CDR1 ENHRY, CDR2 SYGVKD. The V segment lost 10 bases and the J segment 6 bases; nucleotides outside the gene matches: 16. This CDR3 region has 15 residues. The CDR3 spells CASRSGTGVSNGYTF. The CDR3, as DNA: TGTGCCAGCAGGTCCGGGACAGGAGTTAGTAATGGCTACACCTTC.

The CDR3 sequence: CASSGDGYYGYTF. DNA of the CDR3: TGTGCCAGCAGTGGGGACGGCTACTATGGCTACACCTTC. This chain joins TRBV6-1 and TRBJ1-2; the D gene is possibly TRBD1 (5 bases). Germline V gene sequence: CDR1 MNHNS, CDR2 SASEGT. The germline V and J ends were trimmed by 4 bases and 3 bases, with 9 bases remaining between them. The CDR3 runs to 13 residues.